These T cell receptor beta chains were read from a single sample in a study of cytomegalovirus exposure and HLA in healthy donors. Produced via immunoSEQ multiplex PCR; TCRdb's table is partial and in-frame only. The sample has 120,000 to 150,000 clones; about 80% are singletons. The specimen sequenced was PBMCs. These receptors all stem from a male donor in good health and CMV-seropositive. CDR3s include the opening cysteine and the closing phenylalanine or tryptophan. D genes are given only for firm matches. Expanded clones get a size class; other rows say once, few or many, or leave the size out.

>NA|TRBV6-5|TRBJ2-7|TRBD2
TGTGCCAGCAGGGGGAGCGGGGGGAACTACGAGCAGTACTTC
CASRGSGGNYEQYF
>NA|TRBV7-2|TRBJ1-5|NA
TGTGCCAGCAGCGTAGGCGGGTCCAACCGTTATAGCAATCAGCCCCAGCATTTT
CASSVGGSNRYSNQPQHF
>NA|TRBV10-3|TRBJ1-3|NA
TGTGCCATCAGTGGTGACAGCTCTGGAAACACCATATATTTT
CAISGDSSGNTIYF
>NA|TRBV4-1|TRBJ2-3|NA
TGCGCCAGCAGCCAAGAGCGAGCAGATACGCAGTATTTT
CASSQERADTQYF
>NA|TRBV25-1|TRBJ2-1|NA
TGTGCCAGCAGTGAATACCCCTCCCCCGGCAGGGCCAATGAGCAGTTCTTC
CASSEYPSPGRANEQFF
>few|TRBV27|TRBJ2-1|TRBD1
TGTGCCAGCAGTTCGGGGACAGCCTCCTACAATGAGCAGTTCTTC
CASSSGTASYNEQFF
>NA|TRBV6-5|TRBJ2-7|TRBD2
TGTGCCAGCAGCCCTAGCGGGGGCTCCTACGAGCAGTACTTC
CASSPSGGSYEQYF
>NA|TRBV5-1|TRBJ1-2|NA
TGCGCCAGCAGCTTGGCCCGGGCCAGGCGGGCCGGAGGCTACACCTTC
CASSLARARRAGGYTF
>NA|TRBV5-4|TRBJ2-5|TRBD2
TGTGCCAGCAGCTTGGGGTGGGGGGGCCAAGAGACCCAGTACTTC
CASSLGWGGQETQYF
>NA|TRBV5-6|TRBJ1-1|TRBD1
TGTGCCAGCAGCCCCGGGACAGGGGAGGGGATTACTGAAGCTTTCTTT
CASSPGTGEGITEAFF
>NA|TRBV29-1|TRBJ2-1|NA
TGCAGCGTTGCCCAACGAGCGGATACCTACAATGAGCAGTTCTTC
CSVAQRADTYNEQFF
>few|TRBV4-3|TRBJ1-1|NA
TGCGCCAGCAGCCAAGTAGGGGTGGGCACTGAAGCTTTCTTT
CASSQVGVGTEAFF
>few|TRBV5-1|TRBJ2-1|TRBD1
TGCGCCAGCAGCTTGTTGAGCACGCATGTGGGACAGGGTAGCTCCTACAATGAGCAGTTCTTC
CASSLLSTHVGQGSSYNEQFF
>NA|TRBV29-1|TRBJ1-1|NA
TGCAGCGTTGAAGGTGCGATAGGGGCGATCACTGAAGCTTTCTTT
CSVEGAIGAITEAFF
>NA|TRBV7-8|TRBJ2-2|NA
TGTGCCAGCAGACCAACAGGGGACTGGACCGGGGAGCTGTTTTTT
CASRPTGDWTGELFF
>NA|TRBV10-1|TRBJ1-5|TRBD1
TGCGCCAGCAGTGAGTCAGGACAGGGGCAGCCCCAGCATTTT
CASSESGQGQPQHF
>NA|TRBV15|TRBJ2-7|NA
TGTGCCACCAGCAGGGAACAGGGAAGGGAATTGAACGAGCAGTACTTC
CATSREQGRELNEQYF
>NA|TRBV30|TRBJ2-5|NA
TGTGCCTGGAGTGAGGGGAATCAAGAGACCCAGTACTTC
CAWSEGNQETQYF
>NA|TRBV11-3|TRBJ2-3|NA
TGTGCCAGCAGCTTAGGGCATGTCACAGATACGCAGTATTTT
CASSLGHVTDTQYF
>NA|TRBV15|TRBJ2-6|NA
TGTGCCACCAGTCGGGGATCCGGGGCCAACGTCCTGACTTTC
CATSRGSGANVLTF
>NA|TRBV5-1|TRBJ2-2|TRBD1
TGCGCCAGCAGCTTACAGGGGGCCGACACCGGGGAGCTGTTTTTT
CASSLQGADTGELFF
>NA|TRBV13|TRBJ1-1|NA
TGTGCCAGCAGCTATTACAGGGCAGGGGATACTGAAGCTTTCTTT
CASSYYRAGDTEAFF
>NA|TRBV29-1|TRBJ2-2|NA
TGCAGCGCCCGACTTTCAATCGGGGAGCTGTTTTTT
CSARLSIGELFF
>NA|TRBV7-9|TRBJ2-3|TRBD2
TGTGCCAGCAGCCCGGGACTAGCGGGAGGTATGAGAACAGATACGCAGTATTTT
CASSPGLAGGMRTDTQYF
>NA|TRBV6-5|TRBJ1-1|TRBD1
TGTGCCAGCAGCCGGGACAGGATTAACACTGAAGCTTTCTTT
CASSRDRINTEAFF
>once|TRBV9|TRBJ2-1|TRBD2
TGTGCCAGCAGTGGGACTAGTAGGAATGAGCAGTTCTTC
CASSGTSRNEQFF
>NA|TRBV7-9|TRBJ2-5|NA
TGTGCCAGCAGCTTGTCCGTCGGACTGGAAGAGACCCAGTACTTC
CASSLSVGLEETQYF
>NA|TRBV4-1|TRBJ1-2|TRBD1
TGCGCCAGCAGCCAAGATCCCGGGACAGTCGGTTATGGCTACACCTTC
CASSQDPGTVGYGYTF
>few|TRBV14|TRBJ2-1|TRBD2
TGTGCCAGCAGAGCGGGACTAGCGGGAGTAATTTCGCACAATGAGCAGTTCTTC
CASRAGLAGVISHNEQFF
>NA|TRBV5-4|TRBJ2-1|TRBD2
TGTGCCAGCAGCTTTAACTTACTAGCGGGAGGGTACAATGAGCAGTTCTTC
CASSFNLLAGGYNEQFF
>once|TRBV19|TRBJ2-7|NA
TGTGCCAGTAGCAGGGGGGCACTGTCCTACGAGCAGTACTTC
CASSRGALSYEQYF
>NA|TRBV28|TRBJ2-7|TRBD1
TGTGCCAGCACCCCCCCAACAGGGGGCTCCTACGAGCAGTACTTC
CASTPPTGGSYEQYF
>few|TRBV14|TRBJ2-5|NA
TGTGCCAGCAGTCGGGGGGCACAAGAGACCCAGTACTTC
CASSRGAQETQYF
>NA|TRBV18|TRBJ1-3|TRBD1
TGTGCCAGCTCACCACTCCCCGACAGGGATCGGGCTGGAAACACCATATATTTT
CASSPLPDRDRAGNTIYF
>few|TRBV29-1|TRBJ1-1|NA
TGCAGCGCCCCAGTCGGGGACACTGAAGCTTTCTTT
CSAPVGDTEAFF
>NA|TRBV15|TRBJ1-1|NA
TGTGCCACCAGCGCAAGTCTTCCCCTGAGCACTGAAGCTTTCTTT
CATSASLPLSTEAFF